One sample yielded the 3 T cell receptor beta chains listed below, sequenced in a study of TIL therapy for anti-PD-1-resistant metastatic lung cancer. The libraries were made with immunoSEQ v3. Assay: immunoSEQ multiplex PCR; the TCRdb copy retains only in-frame clones and omits some. The sample lists 57,000 or so clones, 87% seen once, with 2.5% to 3% in the top ten. Time point of the sample: pre-treatment sample, taken before nivolumab and TIL therapy. The sequencing used blood, collected at baseline. Receptors were obtained from a person aged 25-80 years with non-small cell lung cancer.

The chain has TRBV7-9 and TRBJ1-1; D is unclear. The CDR3 length is 12 residues. Germline V gives CDR1 SEHNR, CDR2 FQNEAQ (reference sequence). V was clipped by 7 bases and J by 1 base, with 7 bases between them. Written as DNA, the CDR3 is TGTGCCAGCAAGGACTGGAACACTGAAGCTTTCTTT. It encodes CASKDWNTEAFF. Complete variable domain (other parts from reference TRBV7-9 and TRBJ1-1): DTGVSQNPRHKITKRGQNVTFRCDPISEHNRLYWYRQTLGQGPEFLTYFQNEAQLEKSRLLSDRFSAERPKGSFSTLEIQRTEQGDSAMYLCASKDWNTEAFFGQGTRLTVV.

The chain uses TRBV28 and TRBJ2-5; possible D gene TRBD1, 6 bases. The CDR3 is 15 amino acids. Germline loops: CDR1 MDHEN, CDR2 SYDVKM. The V gene lost 5 bases and the J gene lost 0 bases, with 13 bases spanning the gap. CDR3 nucleotide sequence: TGTGCCAGCAGTCATCAGGGGTTGGACCAAGAGACCCAGTACTTC. This gives the protein CASSHQGLDQETQYF.

CDR3 sequence: CASRPLKGGFSYEQYF. The CDR3 region has the DNA TGTGCCAGCAGGCCCCTTAAAGGGGGCTTCTCCTACGAGCAGTACTTC. The gene calls are TRBV2 and TRBJ2-7; 7 bases line up with TRBD1. The ends lost 6 bases at V and 0 bases at J; junction bases unmatched: 11. CDR1 is SNHLY, CDR2 FYNNEI, per germline. The CDR3 consists of 16 residues.